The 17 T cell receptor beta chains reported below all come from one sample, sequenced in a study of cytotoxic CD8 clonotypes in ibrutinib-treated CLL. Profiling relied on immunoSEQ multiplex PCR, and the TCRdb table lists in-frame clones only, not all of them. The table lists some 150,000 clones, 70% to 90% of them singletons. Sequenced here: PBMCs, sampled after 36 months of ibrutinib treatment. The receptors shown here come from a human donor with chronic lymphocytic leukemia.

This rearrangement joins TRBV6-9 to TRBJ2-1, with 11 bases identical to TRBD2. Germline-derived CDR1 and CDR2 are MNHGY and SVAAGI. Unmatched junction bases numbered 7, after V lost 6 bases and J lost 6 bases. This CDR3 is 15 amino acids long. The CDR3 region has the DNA TGTGCCAGCAGAACTAGCGGGAGCGGTGGCAATGAGCAGTTCTTC. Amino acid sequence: CASRTSGSGGNEQFF.

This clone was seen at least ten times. In DNA, the CDR3 is TGTGCCAGCAGCCCGACTAGCGGGAGTCTTCGGAGTGAGCAGTTCTTC. Its translation is CASSPTSGSLRSEQFF. The chain uses TRBV7-9 and TRBJ2-1; TRBD2 aligns across 12 bases. The CDR3 sequence is 16 residues long. With 5 bases clipped from V and 9 bases from J, the junction kept 11 bases outside the gene matches. Germline lookup yields CDR1 SEHNR and CDR2 FQNEAQ (reference sequence).

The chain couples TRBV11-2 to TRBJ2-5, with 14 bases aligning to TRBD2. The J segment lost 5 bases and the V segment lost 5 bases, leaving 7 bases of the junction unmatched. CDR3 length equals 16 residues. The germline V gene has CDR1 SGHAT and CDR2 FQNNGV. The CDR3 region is CASSPRLAGGTETQYF. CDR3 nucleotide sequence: TGTGCCAGCAGCCCCAGACTAGCGGGAGGGACGGAGACCCAGTACTTC.

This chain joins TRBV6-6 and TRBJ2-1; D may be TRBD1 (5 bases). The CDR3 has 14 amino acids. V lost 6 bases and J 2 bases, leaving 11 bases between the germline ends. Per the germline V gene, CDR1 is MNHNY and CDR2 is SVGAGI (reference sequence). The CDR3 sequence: CASSLVGAYNEQFF. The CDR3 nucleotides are TGTGCCAGCAGCCTCGTAGGGGCCTACAATGAGCAGTTCTTC.

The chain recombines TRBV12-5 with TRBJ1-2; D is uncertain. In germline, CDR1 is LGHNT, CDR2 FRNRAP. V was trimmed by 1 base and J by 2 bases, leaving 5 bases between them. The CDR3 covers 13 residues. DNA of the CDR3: TGTGCTAGTGGTTTGGGGCAGAACTATGGCTACACCTTC. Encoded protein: CASGLGQNYGYTF.

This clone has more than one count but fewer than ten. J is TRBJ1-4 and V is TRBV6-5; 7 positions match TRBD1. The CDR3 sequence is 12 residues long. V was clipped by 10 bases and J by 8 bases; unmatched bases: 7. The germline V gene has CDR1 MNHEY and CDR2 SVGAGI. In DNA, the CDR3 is TGTGCCACCACGACAGGGAGAGAAAAACTGTTTTTT. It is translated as CATTTGREKLFF.

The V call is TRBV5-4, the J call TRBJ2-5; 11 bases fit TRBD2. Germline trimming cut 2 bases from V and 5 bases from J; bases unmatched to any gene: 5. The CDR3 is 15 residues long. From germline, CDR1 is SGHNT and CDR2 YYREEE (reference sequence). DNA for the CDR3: TGTGCCAGCAGCTTAAGGTTAGCGGGAGGGGAGACCCAGTACTTC. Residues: CASSLRLAGGETQYF.

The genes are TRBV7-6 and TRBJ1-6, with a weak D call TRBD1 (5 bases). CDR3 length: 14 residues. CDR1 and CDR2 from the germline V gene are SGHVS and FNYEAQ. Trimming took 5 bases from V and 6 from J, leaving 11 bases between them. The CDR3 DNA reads TGTGCCAGCAGCGCCAGGGCCTCTAATTCACCCCTCCACTTT. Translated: CASSARASNSPLHF.

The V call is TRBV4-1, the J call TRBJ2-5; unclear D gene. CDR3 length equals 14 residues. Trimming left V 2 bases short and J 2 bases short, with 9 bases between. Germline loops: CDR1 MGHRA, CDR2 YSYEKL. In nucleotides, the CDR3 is TGCGCCAGCAGCCAATATGGTACACAAGAGACCCAGTACTTC. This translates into CASSQYGTQETQYF.

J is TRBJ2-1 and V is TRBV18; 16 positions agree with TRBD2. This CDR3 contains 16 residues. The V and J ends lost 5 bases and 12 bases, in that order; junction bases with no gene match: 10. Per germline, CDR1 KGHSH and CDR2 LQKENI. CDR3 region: CASSRIPGLAGGMQFF. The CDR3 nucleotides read TGTGCCAGCTCAAGAATACCGGGACTAGCGGGGGGGATGCAGTTCTTC.

The CDR3 spells CASRGGNTIYF. DNA for the CDR3: TGTGCCAGCAGAGGCGGAAACACCATATATTTT. The V and J genes are TRBV6-5 and TRBJ1-3; D is undetermined. Germline CDR1 reads MNHEY; CDR2 reads SVGAGI. The CDR3 spans 11 residues. Trimming left V 6 bases short and J 4 bases short, with 4 bases between.

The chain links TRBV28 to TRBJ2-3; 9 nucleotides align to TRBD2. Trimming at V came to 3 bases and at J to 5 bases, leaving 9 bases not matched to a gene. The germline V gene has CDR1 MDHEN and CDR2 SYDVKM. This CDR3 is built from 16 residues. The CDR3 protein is CASSFLLAGNEDTQYF. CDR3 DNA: TGTGCCAGCAGTTTCCTCCTAGCGGGGAATGAAGATACGCAGTATTTT.

The DNA of the CDR3 is TGTGCCAGCAGTGAGTTGCCAGCGGTCCACCATCAGCCCCAGCATTTT. Its protein product is CASSELPAVHHQPQHF. The chain is built from TRBV6-1 and TRBJ1-5; D remains unclear. This CDR3 has 16 amino acids. Germline-derived CDR1 and CDR2 are MNHNS and SASEGT. Trimming cost V 3 bases and J 5 bases, with 17 bases left between them.

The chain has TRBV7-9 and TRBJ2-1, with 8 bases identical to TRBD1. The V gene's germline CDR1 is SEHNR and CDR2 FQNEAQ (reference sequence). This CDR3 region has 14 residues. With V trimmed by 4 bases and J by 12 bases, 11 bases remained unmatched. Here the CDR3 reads CASSWTGRDPGQFF. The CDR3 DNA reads TGTGCCAGCAGCTGGACAGGGCGAGACCCGGGGCAGTTCTTC.

The CDR3 sequence: CASSPGTGGHTGYTF. CDR3 sequence (DNA): TGTGCCAGCAGTCCCGGGACAGGGGGACATACAGGCTACACCTTC. The chain couples TRBV6-1 to TRBJ1-2, with 11 bases lining up with TRBD1. This CDR3 has 15 amino acids. Trimming cost V 5 bases and J 8 bases; bases outside gene matches: 10. CDR1 and CDR2 (germline): MNHNS, SASEGT.

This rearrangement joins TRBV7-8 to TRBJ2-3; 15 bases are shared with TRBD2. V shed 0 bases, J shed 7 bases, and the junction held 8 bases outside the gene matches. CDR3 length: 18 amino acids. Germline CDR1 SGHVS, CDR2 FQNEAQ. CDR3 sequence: CASSLAPRTSGGANTQYF. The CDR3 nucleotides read TGTGCCAGCAGCTTAGCTCCCCGGACTAGCGGGGGGGCAAATACGCAGTATTTT.

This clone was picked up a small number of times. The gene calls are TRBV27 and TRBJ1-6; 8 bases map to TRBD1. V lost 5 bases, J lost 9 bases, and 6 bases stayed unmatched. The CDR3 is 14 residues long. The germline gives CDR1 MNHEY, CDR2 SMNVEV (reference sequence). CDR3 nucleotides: TGTGCCAGCAGTGCGGACAGGGTTGGTTCACCCCTCCACTTT. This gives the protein CASSADRVGSPLHF.